This TCR beta chain originates from a study of immune evolution from preneoplasia to lung adenocarcinoma. The overall study: HLA loss of heterozygosity: roughly 6.6% AIS, about 14% MIA, about 31% ADC, none AAH.

Per germline, CDR1 SNHLY and CDR2 FYNNEI. The CDR3 length is 10 residues. V lost 9 bases, J lost 5 bases, and 5 bases lay in between. Assay: immunoSEQ multiplex PCR; the TCRdb copy retains only in-frame clones and omits some. The data hold about 41,000 clones, with 70% to 80% observed a single time. Whole-study results and caveats: Clonality was highest in normal lung, lower in later-stage lesions apparently.

This clone appeared a few times. Its antigen is not known. The receptor comes from a person between 60 and 69 years old with lung adenocarcinoma. Sequenced input: FFPE invasive lung adenocarcinoma tissue. This rearrangement joins TRBV2 to TRBJ2-1; D is undetermined. CDR3 in amino acids: CASDNNEQFF. DNA for the CDR3: TGTGCCAGTGACAACAATGAGCAGTTCTTC.